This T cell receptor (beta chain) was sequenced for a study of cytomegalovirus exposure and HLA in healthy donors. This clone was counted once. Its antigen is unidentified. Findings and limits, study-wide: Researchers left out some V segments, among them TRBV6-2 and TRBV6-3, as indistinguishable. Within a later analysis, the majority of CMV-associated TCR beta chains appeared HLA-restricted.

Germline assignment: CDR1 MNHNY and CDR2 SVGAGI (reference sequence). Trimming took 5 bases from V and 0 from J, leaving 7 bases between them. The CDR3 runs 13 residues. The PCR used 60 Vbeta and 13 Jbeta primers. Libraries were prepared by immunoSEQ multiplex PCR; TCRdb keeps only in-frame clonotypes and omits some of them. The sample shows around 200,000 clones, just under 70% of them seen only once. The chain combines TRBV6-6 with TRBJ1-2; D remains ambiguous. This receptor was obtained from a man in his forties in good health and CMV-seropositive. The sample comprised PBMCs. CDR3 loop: CASSLQTNYGYTF. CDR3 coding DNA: TGTGCCAGCAGTCTACAGACTAACTATGGCTACACCTTC.